The clone carrying this TCR beta chain was observed a few times. Antigen: not known. This specimen comes from a study of regulatory T cells in long-lasting Graves disease. General observations from the study: Persistent Graves' cases showed lower TCR diversity than newly diagnosed cases. Possibly, accuracy suffered from the small sample size.

Libraries of TCR beta came from iRepertoire HTBI primers plus Arm-PCR of CDR3 regions. TCRdb called the multiplex PCR reads again in MiXCR, with one record for every CDR3 protein. This table holds about 660,000 distinct CDR3 sequences, about 30% found once. Germline V gene sequence: CDR1 SNHLY, CDR2 FYNNEI. Trimming cost V 7 bases and J 10 bases, with 11 bases left between them. The length of the CDR3 is 12 residues. The time point is: persistent/refractory GD, antithyroid drugs over 5 years with positive TRAb. Following extraction of RNA from PBMCs, that RNA was used to make the TCR library. Sequences were derived from peripheral blood mononuclear cells (PBMCs), sampled when the disease was refractory, from a patient treated with antithyroid drugs. This TCR was recovered from a female donor with Graves disease. The genes are TRBV2 and TRBJ1-6; D is unclear. As DNA, the CDR3 is TGTGCCAGCACAATTGGGCCCTCACCCCTCCACTTT. Residues: CASTIGPSPLHF.